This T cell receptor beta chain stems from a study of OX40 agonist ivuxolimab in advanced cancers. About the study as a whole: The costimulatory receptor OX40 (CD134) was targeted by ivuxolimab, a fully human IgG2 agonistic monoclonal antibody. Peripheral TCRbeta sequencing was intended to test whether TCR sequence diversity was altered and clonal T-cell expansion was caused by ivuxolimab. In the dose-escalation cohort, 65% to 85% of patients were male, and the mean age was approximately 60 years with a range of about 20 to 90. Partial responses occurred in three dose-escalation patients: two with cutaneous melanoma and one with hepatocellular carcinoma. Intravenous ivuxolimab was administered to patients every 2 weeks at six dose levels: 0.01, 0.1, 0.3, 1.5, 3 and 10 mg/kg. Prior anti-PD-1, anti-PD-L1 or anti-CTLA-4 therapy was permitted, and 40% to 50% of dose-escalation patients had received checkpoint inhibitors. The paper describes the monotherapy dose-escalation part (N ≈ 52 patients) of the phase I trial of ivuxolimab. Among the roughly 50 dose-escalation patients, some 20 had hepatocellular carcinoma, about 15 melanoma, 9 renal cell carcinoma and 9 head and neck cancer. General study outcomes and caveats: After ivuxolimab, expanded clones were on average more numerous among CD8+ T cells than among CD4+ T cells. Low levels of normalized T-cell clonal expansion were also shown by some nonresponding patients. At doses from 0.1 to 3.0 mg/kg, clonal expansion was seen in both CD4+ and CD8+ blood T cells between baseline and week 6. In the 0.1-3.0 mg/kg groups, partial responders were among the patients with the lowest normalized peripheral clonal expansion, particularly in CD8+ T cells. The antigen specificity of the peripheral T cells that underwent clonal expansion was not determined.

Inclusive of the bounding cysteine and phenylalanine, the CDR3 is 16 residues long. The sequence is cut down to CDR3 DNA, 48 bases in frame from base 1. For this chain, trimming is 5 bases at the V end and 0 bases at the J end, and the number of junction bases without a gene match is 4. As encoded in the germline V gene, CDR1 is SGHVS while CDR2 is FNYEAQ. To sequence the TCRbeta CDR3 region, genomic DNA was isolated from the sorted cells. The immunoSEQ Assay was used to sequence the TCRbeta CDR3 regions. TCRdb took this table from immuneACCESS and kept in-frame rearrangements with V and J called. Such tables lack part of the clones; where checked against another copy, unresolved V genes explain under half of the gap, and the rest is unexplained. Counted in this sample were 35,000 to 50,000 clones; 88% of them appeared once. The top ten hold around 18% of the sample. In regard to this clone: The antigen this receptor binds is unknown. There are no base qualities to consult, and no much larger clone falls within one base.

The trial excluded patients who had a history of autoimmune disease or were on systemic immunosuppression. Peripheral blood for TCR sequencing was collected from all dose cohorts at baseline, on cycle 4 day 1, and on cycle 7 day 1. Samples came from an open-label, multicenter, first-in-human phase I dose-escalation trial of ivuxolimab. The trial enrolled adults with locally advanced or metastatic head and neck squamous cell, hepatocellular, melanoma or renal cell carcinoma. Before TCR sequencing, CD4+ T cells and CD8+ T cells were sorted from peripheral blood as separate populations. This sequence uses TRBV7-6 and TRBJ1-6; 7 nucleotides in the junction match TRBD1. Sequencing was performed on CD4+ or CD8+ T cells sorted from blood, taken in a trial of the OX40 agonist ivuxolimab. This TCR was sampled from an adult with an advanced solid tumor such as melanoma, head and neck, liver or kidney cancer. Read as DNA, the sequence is TGTGCCAGCAGCGCCCGGGACAGCTCCTATAATTCACCCCTCCACTTT. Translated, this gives CASSARDSSYNSPLHF. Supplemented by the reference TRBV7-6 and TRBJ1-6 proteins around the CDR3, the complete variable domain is GAGVSQSPRYKVTKRGQDVALRCDPISGHVSLYWYRQALGQGPEFLTYFNYEAQQDKSGLPNDRFSAERPEGSISTLTIQRTEQRDSAMYRCASSARDSSYNSPLHFGNGTRLTVT.